This T cell receptor beta chain was sequenced for a study of T cells after yellow fever vaccination. MiXCR, run by TCRdb on the 5' RACE reads, gives a single entry per CDR3 protein. The data show about 350,000 distinct CDR3 sequences, roughly 7.5% seen once. The V and J ends lost 2 bases and 1 base respectively, with 5 bases between them. CDR1 is LGHNA, CDR2 YSLEER, per germline. CDR3 length: 13 amino acids. This chain links TRBV4-3 with TRBJ1-2; D call uncertain. The specimen was PBMCs, collected approximately 47 days after the first yellow fever vaccination. This TCR was recovered from a man aged 18 to 30 who received the YFV17D yellow fever vaccine. The CDR3 bases are TGCGCCAGCAGCCAAATCCTTAACTATGGCTACACCTTC. It encodes CASSQILNYGYTF.